This T cell receptor beta chain derives from a study of blood T cell repertoires in COVID-19. Overall study context: The United States, Italy and Spain supplied acute and convalescent COVID-19 samples. PBMCs, B-cell-depleted T cells, or T cells provided the cDNA or gDNA that made up the material.

As processed by the authors: By means of reference gene primer amplification, nucleated cell counts were estimated. Only in-frame clones appear in the TCRdb table, and some are missing; sequencing was by immunoSEQ multiplex PCR. V and J calls and clone size come straight from that table; D and trimming were deduced from the DNA. The sample holds 97,000 or so clones, approximately 82% seen once. This TCR was sampled from a man aged 55 to 70 with active or convalescent COVID-19. The sample comprised peripheral blood.

CDR3 DNA sequence: TGTGCCAGCAGTGAATTGGGACAGGGATTAGTAGAGACCCAGTACTTC. This sequence encodes CASSELGQGLVETQYF. The rearrangement uses TRBV2 and TRBJ2-5, with TRBD1 matching over 9 bases. V lost 2 bases to trimming and J lost 4 bases; unmatched junction nucleotides: 8. The CDR3 extends over 16 amino acids. CDR1 and CDR2 from the germline V gene are SNHLY and FYNNEI.